Below, one TCR beta chain is given with its context. Its antigen is not known. The split of CD4+ cells yielded CD45RA+ naive and CD45RA-negative memory subsets. This sample is drawn from a study of shared clonotypes between healthy human individuals. Study information: The study enrolled a couple of women and a few men aged 18 to 49.

Libraries were prepared by immunoSEQ multiplex PCR; TCRdb keeps only in-frame clonotypes and omits some of them. This table holds around 2,000,000 clones, 95% found once. Study conclusions and caveats: Generation of non-shared clonotypes was less probable than generation of clonotypes shared by all four donors. In this cohort, only blood was sampled, and tissue repertoires likely differ.

The CDR3 is 16 amino acids. The J segment lost 7 bases and the V segment lost 5 bases, leaving 10 bases of the junction unmatched. CDR1 is SGHTA, CDR2 FQGNSA, per germline. The sequencing sample was made of naive CD4+ T cells sorted from blood. Described subset: CD45RA+ positively selected. This chain links TRBV7-2 with TRBJ2-3; TRBD1 agrees at 12 bases. This clonotype was sampled from a man younger than 35 in good health. The CDR3 region has the DNA TGTGCCAGCAGCCGACTCGGGACAGGGGGCATGAATACGCAGTATTTT. Its protein is CASSRLGTGGMNTQYF.